A selection of T cell receptor beta chains follows, all from one sample in a study of vaccination and CD4 T cells after COVID-19. TCRdb re-analysed the PCR reads in MiXCR, keeping a single row per CDR3 protein. The table lists 20,000 to 25,000 distinct CDR3 sequences, roughly 67% of them singletons. No antigen is known for these receptors. Sequenced here: CD4+ T cells from blood, cultured in vitro, sampled after SARS-CoV-2 vaccination. Every receptor here comes from a human donor who received a COVID-19 vaccine. Both conserved end residues are part of each CDR3. D genes are given only for firm matches. Some rows mark clone size as missing; the rest say once, few, many or name a class of expanded clone.

j_call	v_call	clone_size	d_call	cdr3_aa	cdr3_nt
TRBJ1-3	TRBV6-1	-	TRBD1	CASSPTGSGNTIYF	TGTGCCAGCAGTCCGACAGGGTCTGGAAACACCATATATTTT
TRBJ1-2	TRBV10-2	-	-	CASSESRPGGGFGYTF	TGCGCCAGCAGTGAGTCAAGACCCGGGGGCGGCTTTGGCTACACCTTC
TRBJ2-5	TRBV24-1	-	-	CATSDLTAEETQYF	TGTGCCACCAGTGATTTAACGGCAGAAGAGACCCAGTACTTC
TRBJ1-1	TRBV6-1	few	TRBD1	CASWREGAASTEAFF	TGTGCCAGCTGGCGGGAGGGGGCGGCGAGCACTGAAGCTTTCTTT
TRBJ1-1	TRBV11-2	-	-	CASSFRAGRLNTEAFF	TGTGCCAGCAGCTTCAGGGCAGGCAGACTGAACACTGAAGCTTTCTTT
TRBJ2-7	TRBV20-1	-	-	CSARGGEDYEQYF	TGCAGTGCTAGAGGGGGGGAAGACTACGAGCAGTACTTC
TRBJ2-1	TRBV7-9	-	-	CASSLQGPSYNEQFF	TGTGCCAGCAGCTTACAGGGGCCCTCCTACAATGAGCAGTTCTTC
TRBJ2-5	TRBV14	once	-	CASSQLPRVQETQYF	TGTGCCAGCAGCCAACTCCCGAGGGTCCAAGAGACCCAGTACTTC
TRBJ2-1	TRBV24-1	-	TRBD2	CATSDLAGGSYNEQFF	TGTGCCACCAGTGATTTAGCGGGGGGCTCCTACAATGAGCAGTTCTTC
TRBJ2-5	TRBV5-1	-	-	CASSFPEETQYF	TGCGCCAGCAGCTTTCCAGAAGAGACCCAGTACTTC
TRBJ1-6	TRBV10-3	few	TRBD1	CAISGGTEGLLPLHF	TGTGCCATCAGTGGTGGGACAGAGGGACTCTTACCCCTCCACTTT
TRBJ1-6	TRBV30	large	-	CAWSDPRTANSPLHF	TGTGCCTGGAGTGACCCAAGGACAGCTAATTCACCCCTCCACTTT
TRBJ2-7	TRBV30	-	TRBD1	CAWSVGTGNFHEQYF	TGTGCCTGGAGTGTAGGGACAGGGAACTTCCACGAGCAGTACTTC
TRBJ2-2	TRBV20-1	-	-	CSARGGLGTSHTGELFF	TGCAGTGCTAGAGGTGGATTGGGCACTAGCCACACCGGGGAGCTGTTTTTT
TRBJ1-5	TRBV4-1	once	-	CASSQAGGWQPQHF	TGCGCCAGCAGCCAAGCCGGAGGGTGGCAGCCCCAGCATTTT
TRBJ1-6	TRBV30	few	-	CAWSRKTNSPLHF	TGTGCCTGGAGTCGGAAGACCAATTCACCCCTCCACTTT
TRBJ1-5	TRBV6-1	-	-	CASRIDSNQPQHF	TGTGCCAGCAGGATCGATAGCAATCAGCCCCAGCATTTT
TRBJ2-6	TRBV19	-	TRBD1	CASSIFLAQQGSSGANVLTF	TGTGCCAGTAGCATATTTTTGGCCCAACAGGGGTCCTCTGGGGCCAACGTCCTGACTTTC
TRBJ1-1	TRBV29-1	-	-	CSVRLGAGNTEAFF	TGCAGCGTTAGGTTGGGGGCTGGGAACACTGAAGCTTTCTTT
TRBJ2-3	TRBV12-5	-	TRBD2	CASGLVRDGGVSTDTQYF	TGTGCTAGTGGTTTGGTAAGGGACGGGGGGGTTAGCACAGATACGCAGTATTTT
TRBJ1-6	TRBV15	few	-	CATSREYDIQNSPLHF	TGTGCCACCAGCAGAGAATACGACATACAGAATTCACCCCTCCACTTT
TRBJ1-1	TRBV30	-	-	CAWSFQGATEAFF	TGTGCCTGGAGTTTTCAGGGTGCCACTGAAGCTTTCTTT
TRBJ1-2	TRBV12-3/TRBV12-4	-	-	CASTVSNYGYTF	TGTGCCAGCACCGTCTCTAACTATGGCTACACCTTC
TRBJ1-3	TRBV4-2	-	-	CASNPASGSGRGSGNTIYF	TGTGCCAGCAACCCAGCATCGGGTTCGGGGAGGGGCTCTGGAAACACCATATATTTT
TRBJ2-5	TRBV15	few	TRBD2	CATSRDGGLAGLQETQYF	TGTGCCACCAGCAGAGATGGGGGACTAGCGGGATTACAAGAGACCCAGTACTTC
TRBJ2-3	TRBV7-3	-	TRBD2	CASSLRIGGGTDTQYF	TGTGCCAGCAGCTTAAGGATCGGGGGGGGGACAGATACGCAGTATTTT
TRBJ1-2	TRBV7-9	-	-	CASSSGQRYGYTF	TGTGCCAGCAGCTCCGGACAGAGGTATGGCTACACCTTC
TRBJ1-1	TRBV20-1	-	TRBD1	CSANRGGNTEAFF	TGCAGTGCGAACAGGGGTGGGAACACTGAAGCTTTCTTT
TRBJ1-5	TRBV24-1	-	-	CATSGSAGINQPQHF	TGTGCCACCAGTGGTTCTGCAGGGATCAATCAGCCCCAGCATTTT
TRBJ2-1	TRBV4-1	-	TRBD2	CASSQDPGGDSYNEQFF	TGCGCCAGCAGCCAAGATCCCGGGGGGGACTCCTACAATGAGCAGTTCTTC
TRBJ2-2	TRBV7-2	few	TRBD2	CASSLSFGVAGSGELFF	TGTGCCAGCAGCTTATCCTTTGGTGTAGCGGGGTCCGGGGAGCTGTTTTTT
TRBJ2-1	TRBV7-3	-	TRBD2	CASSPGTSEYNEQFF	TGTGCCAGCAGCCCCGGGACTAGCGAATACAATGAGCAGTTCTTC
TRBJ2-3	TRBV7-6	-	TRBD2	CASSWTSSGGSTDTQYF	TGTGCCAGCAGCTGGACTTCTAGCGGGGGCAGCACAGATACGCAGTATTTT
TRBJ1-2	TRBV6-1	-	TRBD1	CASRGTGGAQRYGYTF	TGTGCCAGCAGAGGGACAGGGGGCGCTCAACGGTATGGCTACACCTTC
TRBJ1-5	TRBV24-1	few	-	CATSDSTLGGNNQPQHF	TGTGCCACCAGTGATTCGACACTGGGGGGAAACAATCAGCCCCAGCATTTT
TRBJ1-1	TRBV19	-	-	CASKRETEAFF	TGTGCCAGCAAACGGGAGACTGAAGCTTTCTTT
TRBJ1-5	TRBV11-1	-	TRBD1	CASSLTGGSYQPQHF	TGTGCCAGCAGCTTGACAGGGGGTTCTTATCAGCCCCAGCATTTT
TRBJ2-7	TRBV6-5	-	-	CASSYRPGALSYEQYF	TGTGCCAGCAGTTACAGGCCGGGAGCCCTCTCCTACGAGCAGTACTTC
TRBJ1-2	TRBV11-1	-	-	CASSLFKAGSRVGYTF	TGTGCCAGCAGCTTATTTAAAGCAGGGTCAAGGGTTGGCTACACCTTC
TRBJ2-7	TRBV2	-	TRBD2	CASRRTSGGPAISYEQYF	TGTGCCAGCAGACGGACTAGCGGGGGACCAGCGATCTCCTACGAGCAGTACTTC
TRBJ2-5	TRBV6-1	-	TRBD1	CASSRGQGQSTQYF	TGTGCCAGCAGCCGCGGACAGGGGCAATCGACCCAGTACTTC
TRBJ2-3	TRBV6-1	-	-	CASSLGRTTDTQYF	TGTGCCAGCAGCCTCGGACGGACCACAGATACGCAGTATTTT
TRBJ1-2	TRBV7-9	-	-	CASSPRAVNYGYTF	TGTGCCAGCAGCCCACGGGCGGTTAACTATGGCTACACCTTC
TRBJ1-4	TRBV25-1	-	-	CASSEGVGKLFF	TGTGCCAGCAGTGAAGGGGTTGGAAAACTGTTTTTT
TRBJ2-5	TRBV24-1	-	-	CATSESGRETQYF	TGTGCCACCAGTGAGTCAGGGAGAGAGACCCAGTACTTC
TRBJ2-7	TRBV30	-	-	CAWSFGAYEQYF	TGTGCCTGGAGTTTTGGAGCCTACGAGCAGTACTTC
TRBJ1-1	TRBV12-5	-	-	CASGGKETEAFF	TGTGCTAGTGGAGGGAAAGAAACTGAAGCTTTCTTT
TRBJ2-5	TRBV6-1	-	TRBD1	CASRRQGIQETQYF	TGTGCCAGCAGGAGACAGGGGATTCAAGAGACCCAGTACTTC
TRBJ1-3	TRBV7-8	-	TRBD1	CASSLRTGGRNTIYF	TGTGCCAGCAGCTTAAGGACAGGGGGCCGAAACACCATATATTTT
TRBJ1-2	TRBV19	few	TRBD1	CASSAGQAKGYGYTF	TGTGCCAGTAGTGCGGGACAGGCAAAGGGGTATGGCTACACCTTC
TRBJ2-5	TRBV20-1	few	-	CSAPWPKMGETQYF	TGCAGTGCTCCCTGGCCCAAAATGGGGGAGACCCAGTACTTC
TRBJ2-1	TRBV7-3	-	TRBD2	CASSYSGGSYNEQFF	TGTGCCAGCAGCTATAGCGGGGGCTCCTACAATGAGCAGTTCTTC